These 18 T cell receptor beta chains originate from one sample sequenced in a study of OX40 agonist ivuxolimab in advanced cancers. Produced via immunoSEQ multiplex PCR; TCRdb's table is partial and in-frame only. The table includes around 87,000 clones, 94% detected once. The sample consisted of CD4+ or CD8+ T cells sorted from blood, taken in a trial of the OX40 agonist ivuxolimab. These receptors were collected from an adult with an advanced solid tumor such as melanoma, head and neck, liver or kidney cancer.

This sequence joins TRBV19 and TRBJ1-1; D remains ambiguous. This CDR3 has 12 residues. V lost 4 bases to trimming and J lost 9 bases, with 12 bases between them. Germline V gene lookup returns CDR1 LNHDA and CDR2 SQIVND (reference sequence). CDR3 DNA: TGTGCCAGTAGTACACCCAGCCCTCAAGCTTTCTTT. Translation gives CASSTPSPQAFF.

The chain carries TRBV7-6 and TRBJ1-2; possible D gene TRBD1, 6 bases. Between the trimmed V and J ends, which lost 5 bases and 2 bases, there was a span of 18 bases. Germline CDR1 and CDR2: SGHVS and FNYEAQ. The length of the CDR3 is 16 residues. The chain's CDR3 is CASSPLGQQKNYGYTF. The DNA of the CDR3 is TGTGCCAGCAGCCCTTTAGGACAGCAAAAAAACTATGGCTACACCTTC.

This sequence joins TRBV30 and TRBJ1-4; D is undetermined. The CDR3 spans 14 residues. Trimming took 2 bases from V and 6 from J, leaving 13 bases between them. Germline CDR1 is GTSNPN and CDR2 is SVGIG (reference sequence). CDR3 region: CAWSTEVIDEKLFF. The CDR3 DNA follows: TGTGCCTGGAGTACGGAGGTGATAGATGAAAAACTGTTTTTT.

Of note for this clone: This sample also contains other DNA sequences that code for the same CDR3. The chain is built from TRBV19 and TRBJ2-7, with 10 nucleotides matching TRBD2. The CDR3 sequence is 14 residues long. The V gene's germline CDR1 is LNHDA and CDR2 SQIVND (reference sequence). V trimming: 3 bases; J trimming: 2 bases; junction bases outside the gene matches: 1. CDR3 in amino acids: CASSITSGAYEQYF. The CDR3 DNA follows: TGTGCCAGTAGTATTACTAGCGGGGCCTACGAGCAGTACTTC.

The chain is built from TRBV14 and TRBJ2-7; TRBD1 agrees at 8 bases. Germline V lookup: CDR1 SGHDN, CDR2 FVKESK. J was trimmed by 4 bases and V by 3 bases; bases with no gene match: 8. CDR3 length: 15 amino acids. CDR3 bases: TGTGCCAGCAGCCACCCGGGACAGGCACCTTACGAGCAGTACTTC. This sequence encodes CASSHPGQAPYEQYF.

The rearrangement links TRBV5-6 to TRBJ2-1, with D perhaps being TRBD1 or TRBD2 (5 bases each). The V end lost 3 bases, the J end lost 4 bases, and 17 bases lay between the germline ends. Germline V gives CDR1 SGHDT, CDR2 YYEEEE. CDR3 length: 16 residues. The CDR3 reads CASSSNRRGPYNEQFF. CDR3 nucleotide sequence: TGTGCCAGCAGCTCGAACCGCCGGGGCCCATACAATGAGCAGTTCTTC.

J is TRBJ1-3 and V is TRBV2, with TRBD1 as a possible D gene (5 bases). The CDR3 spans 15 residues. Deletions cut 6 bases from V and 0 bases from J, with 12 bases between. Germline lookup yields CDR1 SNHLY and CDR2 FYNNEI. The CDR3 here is CASSVGALSGNTIYF. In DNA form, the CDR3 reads TGTGCCAGCAGCGTCGGGGCCCTCTCTGGAAACACCATATATTTT.

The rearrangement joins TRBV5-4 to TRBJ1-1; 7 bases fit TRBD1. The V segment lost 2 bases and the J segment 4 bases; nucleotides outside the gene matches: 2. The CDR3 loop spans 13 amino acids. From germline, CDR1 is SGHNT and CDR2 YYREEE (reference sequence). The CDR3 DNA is TGTGCCAGCAGCTTAACAGGGGTCACTGAAGCTTTCTTT. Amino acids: CASSLTGVTEAFF.

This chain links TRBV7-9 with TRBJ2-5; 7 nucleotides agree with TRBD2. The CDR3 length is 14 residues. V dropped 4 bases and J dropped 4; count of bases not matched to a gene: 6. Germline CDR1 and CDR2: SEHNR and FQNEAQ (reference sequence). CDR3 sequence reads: CASSSGAGVETQYF. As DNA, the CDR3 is TGTGCCAGCAGCTCCGGCGCGGGAGTAGAGACCCAGTACTTC. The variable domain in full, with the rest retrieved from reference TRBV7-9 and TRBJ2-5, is DTGVSQNPRHKITKRGQNVTFRCDPISEHNRLYWYRQTLGQGPEFLTYFQNEAQLEKSRLLSDRFSAERPKGSFSTLEIQRTEQGDSAMYLCASSSGAGVETQYFGPGTRLLVL.

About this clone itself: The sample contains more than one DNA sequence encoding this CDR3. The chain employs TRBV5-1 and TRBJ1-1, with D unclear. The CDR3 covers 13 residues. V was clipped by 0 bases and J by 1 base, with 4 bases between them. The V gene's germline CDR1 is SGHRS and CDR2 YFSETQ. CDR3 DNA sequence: TGCGCCAGCAGCTTGGGAGGGAACACTGAAGCTTTCTTT. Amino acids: CASSLGGNTEAFF.

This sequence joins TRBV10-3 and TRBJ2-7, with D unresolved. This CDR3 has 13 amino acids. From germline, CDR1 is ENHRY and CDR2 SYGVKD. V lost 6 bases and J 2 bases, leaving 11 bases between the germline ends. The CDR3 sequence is CAISASSAYEQYF. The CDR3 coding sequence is TGTGCCATCAGCGCTTCCTCCGCCTACGAGCAGTACTTC.

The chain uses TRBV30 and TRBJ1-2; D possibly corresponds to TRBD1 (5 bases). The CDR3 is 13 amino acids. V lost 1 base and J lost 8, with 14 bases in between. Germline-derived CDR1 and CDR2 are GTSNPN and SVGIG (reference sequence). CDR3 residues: CAWSDGGKGGYTF. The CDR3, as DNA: TGTGCCTGGAGTGACGGGGGGAAGGGCGGCTACACCTTC.

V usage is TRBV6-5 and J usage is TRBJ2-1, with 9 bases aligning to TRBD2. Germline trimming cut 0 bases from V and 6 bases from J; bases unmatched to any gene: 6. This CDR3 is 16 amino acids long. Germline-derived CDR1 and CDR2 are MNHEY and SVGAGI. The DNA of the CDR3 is TGTGCCAGCAGTTACTCGCGCGCGGGAGGGCCCAATGAGCAGTTCTTC. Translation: CASSYSRAGGPNEQFF.

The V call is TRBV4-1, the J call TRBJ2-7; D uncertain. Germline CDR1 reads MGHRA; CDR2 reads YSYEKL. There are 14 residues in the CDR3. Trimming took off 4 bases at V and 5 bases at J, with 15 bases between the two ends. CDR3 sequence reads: CASSPRPLRDEQYF. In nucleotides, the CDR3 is TGCGCCAGCAGCCCGAGACCGCTTCGGGACGAGCAGTACTTC.

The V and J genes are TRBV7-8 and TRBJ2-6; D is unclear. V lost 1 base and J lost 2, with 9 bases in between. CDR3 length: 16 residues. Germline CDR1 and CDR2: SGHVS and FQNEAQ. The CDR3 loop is CASSLGAITGANVLTF. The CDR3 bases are TGTGCCAGCAGCTTAGGGGCAATTACTGGGGCCAACGTCCTGACTTTC.

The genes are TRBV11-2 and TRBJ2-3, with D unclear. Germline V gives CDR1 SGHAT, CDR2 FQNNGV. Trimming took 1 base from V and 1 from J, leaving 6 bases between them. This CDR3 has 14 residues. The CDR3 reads CASSLVTGTDTQYF. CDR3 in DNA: TGTGCCAGCAGCTTAGTTACGGGCACAGATACGCAGTATTTT.

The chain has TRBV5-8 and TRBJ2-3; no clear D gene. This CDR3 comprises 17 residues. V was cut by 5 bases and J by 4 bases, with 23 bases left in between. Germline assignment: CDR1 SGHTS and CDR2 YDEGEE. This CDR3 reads CASSALAGLGGADTQYF. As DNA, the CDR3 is TGTGCCAGCAGTGCCTTGGCAGGCCTCGGTGGGGCAGATACGCAGTATTTT.

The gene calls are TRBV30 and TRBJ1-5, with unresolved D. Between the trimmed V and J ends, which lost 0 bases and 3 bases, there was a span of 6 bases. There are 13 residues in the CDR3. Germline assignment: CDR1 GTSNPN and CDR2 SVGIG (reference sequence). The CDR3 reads CAWSVTINQPQHF. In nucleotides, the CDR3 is TGTGCCTGGAGTGTCACCATCAATCAGCCCCAGCATTTT.